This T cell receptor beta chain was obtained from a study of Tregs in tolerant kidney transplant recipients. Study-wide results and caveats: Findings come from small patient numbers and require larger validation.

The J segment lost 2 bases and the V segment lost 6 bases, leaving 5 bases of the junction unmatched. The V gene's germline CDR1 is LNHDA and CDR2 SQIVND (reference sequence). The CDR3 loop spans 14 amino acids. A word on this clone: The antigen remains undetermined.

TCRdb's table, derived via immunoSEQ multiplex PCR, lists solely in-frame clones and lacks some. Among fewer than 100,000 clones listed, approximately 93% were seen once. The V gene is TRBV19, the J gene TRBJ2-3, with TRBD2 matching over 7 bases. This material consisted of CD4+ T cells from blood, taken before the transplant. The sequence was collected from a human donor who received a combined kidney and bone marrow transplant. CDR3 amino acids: CASRLREPTDTQYF. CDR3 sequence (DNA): TGTGCCAGTAGGTTGCGGGAGCCCACAGATACGCAGTATTTT.